This T cell receptor beta chain was identified in a study of STAT5B mutations in CD4+ large granular lymphocyte leukemia. Germline loops: CDR1 SGDLS, CDR2 YYNGEE. The CDR3 runs to 15 residues. With 4 bases clipped from V and 4 bases from J, the junction kept 10 bases outside the gene matches. Controls came from buffy coats of healthy blood donors. Measured with immunoSEQ multiplex PCR; TCRdb has only the in-frame clones, and not every one. The data show 25,000 to 30,000 clones, 78% seen once. Sequenced material: CD4+ T cells from blood buffy coats. This TCR was sampled from a human donor in good health. V gene TRBV9 combines with J gene TRBJ2-7, with 8 bases identical to TRBD2. The DNA for the CDR3 is TGTGCCAGCAGCCCCGGGGGGGCAGGGCCGTACGAGCAGTACTTC. Its translation: CASSPGGAGPYEQYF.